This entry concerns a single TCR beta chain. Assay: immunoSEQ multiplex PCR; the TCRdb copy retains only in-frame clones and omits some. The table records under 150,000 clones, around 88% of them present only once. Germline V gene sequence: CDR1 SGHRS, CDR2 YFSETQ. The CDR3 covers 17 residues. V lost 0 bases, J lost 5 bases, and 17 bases lay in between. The sample belongs to a study of identifying expanded T cells in peripheral blood. The chain uses TRBV5-1 and TRBJ2-2; a possible D gene is TRBD1 (5 bases). The sequence was collected from a person aged 18 to 75 in good health. What was sequenced was blood. The CDR3 region is CASSLEPARGRTGELFF. CDR3 in DNA: TGCGCCAGCAGCTTGGAGCCCGCAAGGGGCCGTACCGGGGAGCTGTTTTTT.